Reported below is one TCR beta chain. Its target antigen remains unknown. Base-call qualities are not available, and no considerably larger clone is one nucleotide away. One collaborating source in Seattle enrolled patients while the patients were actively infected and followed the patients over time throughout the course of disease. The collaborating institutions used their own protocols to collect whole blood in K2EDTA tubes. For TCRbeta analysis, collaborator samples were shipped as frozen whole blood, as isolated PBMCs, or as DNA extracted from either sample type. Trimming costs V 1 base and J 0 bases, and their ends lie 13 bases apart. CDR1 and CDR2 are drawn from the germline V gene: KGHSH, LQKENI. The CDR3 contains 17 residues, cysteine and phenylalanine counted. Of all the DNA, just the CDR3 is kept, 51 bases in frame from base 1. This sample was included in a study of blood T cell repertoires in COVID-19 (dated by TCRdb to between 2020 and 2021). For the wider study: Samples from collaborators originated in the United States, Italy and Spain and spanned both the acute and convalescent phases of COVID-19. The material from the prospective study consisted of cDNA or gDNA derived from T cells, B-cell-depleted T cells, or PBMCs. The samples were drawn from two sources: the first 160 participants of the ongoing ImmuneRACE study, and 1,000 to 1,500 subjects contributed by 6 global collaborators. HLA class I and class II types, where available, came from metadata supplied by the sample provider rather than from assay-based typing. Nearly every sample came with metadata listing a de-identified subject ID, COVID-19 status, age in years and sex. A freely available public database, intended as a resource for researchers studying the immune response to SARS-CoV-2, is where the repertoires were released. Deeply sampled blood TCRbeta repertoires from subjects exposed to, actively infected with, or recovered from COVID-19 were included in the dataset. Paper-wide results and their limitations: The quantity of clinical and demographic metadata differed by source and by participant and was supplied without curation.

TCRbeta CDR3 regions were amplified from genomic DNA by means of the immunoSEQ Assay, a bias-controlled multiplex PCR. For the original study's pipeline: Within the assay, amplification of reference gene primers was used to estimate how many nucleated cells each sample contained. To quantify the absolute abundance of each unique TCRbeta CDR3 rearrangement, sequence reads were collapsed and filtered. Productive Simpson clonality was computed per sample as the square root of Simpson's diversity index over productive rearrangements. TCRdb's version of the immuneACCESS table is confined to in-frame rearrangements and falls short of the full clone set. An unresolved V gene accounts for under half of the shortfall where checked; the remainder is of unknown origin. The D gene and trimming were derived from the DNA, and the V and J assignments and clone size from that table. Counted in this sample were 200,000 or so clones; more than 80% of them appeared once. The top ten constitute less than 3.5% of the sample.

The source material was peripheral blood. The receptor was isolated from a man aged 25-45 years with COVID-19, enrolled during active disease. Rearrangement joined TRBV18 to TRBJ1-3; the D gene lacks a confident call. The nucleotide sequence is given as TGTGCCAGCTCACCACTGGAGGCTGCATCCTCTGGAAACACCATATATTTT. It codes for CASSPLEAASSGNTIYF. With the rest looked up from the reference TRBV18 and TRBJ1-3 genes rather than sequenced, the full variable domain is NAGVMQNPRHLVRRRGQEARLRCSPMKGHSHVYWYRQLPEEGLKFMVYLQKENIIDESGMPKERFSAEFPKEGPSILRIQQVVRGDSAAYFCASSPLEAASSGNTIYFGEGSWLTVV.